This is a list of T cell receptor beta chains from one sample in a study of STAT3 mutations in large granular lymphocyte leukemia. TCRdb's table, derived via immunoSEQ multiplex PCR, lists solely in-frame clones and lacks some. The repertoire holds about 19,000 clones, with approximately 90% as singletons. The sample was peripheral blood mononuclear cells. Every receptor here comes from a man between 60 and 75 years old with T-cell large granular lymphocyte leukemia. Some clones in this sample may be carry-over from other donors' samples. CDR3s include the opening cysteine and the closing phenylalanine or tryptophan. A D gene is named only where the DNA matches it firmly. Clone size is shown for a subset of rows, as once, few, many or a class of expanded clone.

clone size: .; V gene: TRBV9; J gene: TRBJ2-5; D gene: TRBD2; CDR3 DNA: TGTGCCAGCAGCGTATTCCCGGCTAGCGGGAGGGTAGATGAGACCCAGTACTTC; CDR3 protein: CASSVFPASGRVDETQYF
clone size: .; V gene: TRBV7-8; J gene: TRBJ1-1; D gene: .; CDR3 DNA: TGTGCCAGCACCCTAAGGAGGGGCACTGAAGCTTTCTTT; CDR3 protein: CASTLRRGTEAFF
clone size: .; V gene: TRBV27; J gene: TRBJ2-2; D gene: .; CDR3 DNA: TGTGCCAGCAAGGGACTCCCCGACCCGAACACCGGGGAGCTGTTTTTT; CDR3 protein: CASKGLPDPNTGELFF
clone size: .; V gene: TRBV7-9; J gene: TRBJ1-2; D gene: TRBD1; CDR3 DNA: TGTGCCAGCAGCTTAGCAATGGGGACAGGGGTAGGCTACACCTTC; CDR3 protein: CASSLAMGTGVGYTF
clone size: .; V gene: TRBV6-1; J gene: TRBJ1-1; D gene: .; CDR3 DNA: TGTGCCAGCAGTGAAATCGTCCCCGGGGCTTTCTTT; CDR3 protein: CASSEIVPGAFF
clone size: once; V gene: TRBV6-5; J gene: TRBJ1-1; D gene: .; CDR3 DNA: TGTGCCAGCAGTTACTTGCCCAGGGAGGGGTCTGAAGCTTTCTTT; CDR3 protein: CASSYLPREGSEAFF
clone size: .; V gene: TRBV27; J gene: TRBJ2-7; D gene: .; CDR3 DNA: TGTGCCAGCAGCCTTAAAGGGGCGATAAGCTACGAGCAGTACTTC; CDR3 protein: CASSLKGAISYEQYF
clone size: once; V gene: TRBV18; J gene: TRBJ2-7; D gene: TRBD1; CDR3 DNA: TGTGCCAGCCGTCACGAGGGACAGCCCCTCTCCGAGCAGTACTTC; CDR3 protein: CASRHEGQPLSEQYF
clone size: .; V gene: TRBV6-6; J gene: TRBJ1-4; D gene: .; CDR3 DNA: TGTGCCAGCAGTTACCCCTTCTCGGAGGTGGGTGAAAAACTGTTTTTT; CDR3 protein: CASSYPFSEVGEKLFF
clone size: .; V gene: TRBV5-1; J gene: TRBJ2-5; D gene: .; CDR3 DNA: TGCGCCAGCAGCTTGGGTAGGGCGGAGGAGACCCAGTACTTC; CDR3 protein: CASSLGRAEETQYF
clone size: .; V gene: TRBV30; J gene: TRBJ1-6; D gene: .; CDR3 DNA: TGTGCCTGGTTGGCGGAGGGGGAGGGGTCCTATAATTCACCCCTCCACTTT; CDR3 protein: CAWLAEGEGSYNSPLHF
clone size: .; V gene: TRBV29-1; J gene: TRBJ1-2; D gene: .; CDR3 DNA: TGCAGCGTTGGACAGCCCAGCTATGGCTACACCTTC; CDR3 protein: CSVGQPSYGYTF
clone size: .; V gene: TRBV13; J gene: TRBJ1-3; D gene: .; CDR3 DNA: TGTGCCAGCAGCTTAGCATCCGGGTCGGGAAACACCATATATTTT; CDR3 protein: CASSLASGSGNTIYF
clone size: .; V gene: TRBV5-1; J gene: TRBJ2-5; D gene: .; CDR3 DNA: TGCGCCAGCAGCTTGCTTCAGGGGCAAGAGACCCAGTACTTC; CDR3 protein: CASSLLQGQETQYF
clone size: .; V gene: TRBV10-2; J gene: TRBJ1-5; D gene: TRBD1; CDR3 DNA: TGCGCCAGCAGTGAGTCGGGGACAGTGGGGCAGCCCCAGCATTTT; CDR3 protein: CASSESGTVGQPQHF
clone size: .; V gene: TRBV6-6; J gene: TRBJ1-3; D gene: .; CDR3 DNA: TGTGCCAGCAGCAAACTGACAAGCTCTGGAAACACCATATATTTT; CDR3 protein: CASSKLTSSGNTIYF
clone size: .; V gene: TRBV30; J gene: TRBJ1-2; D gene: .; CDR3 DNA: TGTGCCTGGAGTGTGGAAGCTAACTATGGCTACACCTTC; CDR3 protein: CAWSVEANYGYTF
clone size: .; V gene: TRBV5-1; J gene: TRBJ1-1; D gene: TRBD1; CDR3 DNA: TGCGCCAGCAGTTCGGGACAGGGGGCCCGTGACGCTGAAGCTTTCTTT; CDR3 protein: CASSSGQGARDAEAFF
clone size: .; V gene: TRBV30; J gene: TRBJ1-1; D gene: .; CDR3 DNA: TGTGCCTGCGGACCCGACAGCGGGGCTTTCTTT; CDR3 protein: CACGPDSGAFF
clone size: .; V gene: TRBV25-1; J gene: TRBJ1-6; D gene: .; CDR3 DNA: TGTGCCAGCAGTCTTCCCCCGGGGAATTCACCCCTCCACTTT; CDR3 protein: CASSLPPGNSPLHF
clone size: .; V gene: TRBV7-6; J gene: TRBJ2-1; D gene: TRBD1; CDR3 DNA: TGTGCCAGCAGCTTAGGTCGACGGACAGGGGGCCCGGCTCCCACGCGTTCACTTGAGCAGTTCTTC; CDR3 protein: CASSLGRRTGGPAPTRSLEQFF
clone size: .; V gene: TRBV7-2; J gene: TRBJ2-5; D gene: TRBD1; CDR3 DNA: TGTGCCAGCAGCTCACTTTCCCGGACAGGGGGCCAAGAGACCCAGTACTTC; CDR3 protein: CASSSLSRTGGQETQYF
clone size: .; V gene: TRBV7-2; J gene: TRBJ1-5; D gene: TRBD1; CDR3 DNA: TGTGCCAGCAGCTTTGAGCAGGGGGCGCATCAGCCCCAGCATTTT; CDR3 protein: CASSFEQGAHQPQHF
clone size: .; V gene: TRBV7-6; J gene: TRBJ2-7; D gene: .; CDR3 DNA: TGTGCCAGCAGCCCCGGCAGTGGTCAGGACGAGCAGTACTTC; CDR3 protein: CASSPGSGQDEQYF
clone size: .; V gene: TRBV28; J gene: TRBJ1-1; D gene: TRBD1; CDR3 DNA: TGTGCCAGCCGGCCCAATGACAGGGGAAACACTGAAGCTTTCTTT; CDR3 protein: CASRPNDRGNTEAFF
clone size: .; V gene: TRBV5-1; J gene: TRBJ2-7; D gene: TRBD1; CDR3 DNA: TGCGCCAGCAGCTTGAGTGGACAGGGTGAGGTGGGTCCGACTCTCGAAGGGTTTTACGAGCAGTACTTC; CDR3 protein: CASSLSGQGEVGPTLEGFYEQYF
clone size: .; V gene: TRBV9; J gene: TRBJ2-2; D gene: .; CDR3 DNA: TGTGCCAGCAGCGTAGCGGGACAGAACACCGGGGAGCTGTTTTTT; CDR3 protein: CASSVAGQNTGELFF
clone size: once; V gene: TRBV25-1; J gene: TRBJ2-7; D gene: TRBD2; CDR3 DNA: TGTGCCAGCAGTGTGGCAGGAGCGGGAGCCTACGAGCAGTACTTC; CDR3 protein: CASSVAGAGAYEQYF
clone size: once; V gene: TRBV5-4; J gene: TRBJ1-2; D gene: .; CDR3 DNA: TGTGCCAGCAGCTCTTCTGGTTTCTATCCCGGCTACACCTTC; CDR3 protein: CASSSSGFYPGYTF
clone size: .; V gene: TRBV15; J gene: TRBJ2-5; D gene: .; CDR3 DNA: TGTGCCACCAGCAGAACCTGGACGGGGGGCGGACAAGAGACCCAGTACTTC; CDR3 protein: CATSRTWTGGGQETQYF
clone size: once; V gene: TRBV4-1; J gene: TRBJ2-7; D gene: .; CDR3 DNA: TGCGCCAGCAGGCCGGCTAAGGGCGAGCAGTACTTC; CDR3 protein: CASRPAKGEQYF
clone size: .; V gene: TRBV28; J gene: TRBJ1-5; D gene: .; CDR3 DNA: TGTGCCAGCAGGTCAGCAGCGTGGCAGCCCCAGCATTTT; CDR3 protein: CASRSAAWQPQHF
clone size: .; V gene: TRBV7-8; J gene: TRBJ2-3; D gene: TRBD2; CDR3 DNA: TGTGCCAGCAGGCGACCGGGAGGAAGGGGACCAGATACGCAGTATTTT; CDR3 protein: CASRRPGGRGPDTQYF
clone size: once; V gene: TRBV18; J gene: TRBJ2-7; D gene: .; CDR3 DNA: TGTGCCAGCTCACCACCCGCAGCAGCCTACGAGCAGTACTTC; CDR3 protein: CASSPPAAAYEQYF
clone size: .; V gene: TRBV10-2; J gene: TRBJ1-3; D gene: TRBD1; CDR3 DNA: TGCGCCACCAGGGGGGGTCAGTTCTCTGGAAACACCATATATTTT; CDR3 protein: CATRGGQFSGNTIYF